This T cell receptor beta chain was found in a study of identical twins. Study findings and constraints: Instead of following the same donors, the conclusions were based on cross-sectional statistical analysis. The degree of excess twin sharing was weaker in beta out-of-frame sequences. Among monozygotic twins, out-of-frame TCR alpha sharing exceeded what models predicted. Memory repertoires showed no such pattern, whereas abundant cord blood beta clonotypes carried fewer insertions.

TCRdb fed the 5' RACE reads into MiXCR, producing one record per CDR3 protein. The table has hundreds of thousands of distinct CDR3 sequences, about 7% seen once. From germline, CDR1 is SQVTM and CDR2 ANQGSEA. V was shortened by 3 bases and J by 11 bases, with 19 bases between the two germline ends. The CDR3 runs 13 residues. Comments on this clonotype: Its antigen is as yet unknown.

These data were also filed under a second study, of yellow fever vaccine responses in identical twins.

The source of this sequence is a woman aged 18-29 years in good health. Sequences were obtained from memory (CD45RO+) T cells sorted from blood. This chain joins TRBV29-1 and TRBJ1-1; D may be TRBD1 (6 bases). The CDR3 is CSVDGTRGGGAFF. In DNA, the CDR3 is TGCAGCGTTGATGGGACCAGGGGAGGAGGGGCTTTCTTT.